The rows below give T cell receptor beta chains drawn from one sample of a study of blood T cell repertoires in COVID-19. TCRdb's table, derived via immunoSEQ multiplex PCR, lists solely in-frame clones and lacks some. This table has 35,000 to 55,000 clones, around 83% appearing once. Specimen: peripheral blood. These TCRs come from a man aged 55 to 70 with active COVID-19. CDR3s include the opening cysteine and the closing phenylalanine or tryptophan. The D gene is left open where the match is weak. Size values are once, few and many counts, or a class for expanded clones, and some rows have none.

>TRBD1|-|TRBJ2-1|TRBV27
TGTGCCAGCAGTTTAAAGGACAGGGGCACCTACAATGAGCAGTTCTTC
CASSLKDRGTYNEQFF
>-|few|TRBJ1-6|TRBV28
TGTGCCAGCAGTTTGGGGGGTTCACCCCTCCACTTT
CASSLGGSPLHF
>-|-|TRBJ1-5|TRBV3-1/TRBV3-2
TGTGCCAGCAGCCAAGGAGCCGCCAATCAGCCCCAGCATTTT
CASSQGAANQPQHF
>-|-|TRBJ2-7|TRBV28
TGTGCCAGCACCCCCGAACTTCCCTACGAGCAGTACTTC
CASTPELPYEQYF
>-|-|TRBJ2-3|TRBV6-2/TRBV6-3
TGTGCCAGCAGTTGGACTACTAGCACAGATACGCAGTATTTT
CASSWTTSTDTQYF
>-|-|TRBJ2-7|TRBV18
TGTGCCAGCTCACCACCGGGGCAGAAGGGGTACGAGCAGTACTTC
CASSPPGQKGYEQYF
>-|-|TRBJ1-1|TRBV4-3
TGCGCCAGCAGCCAAGATGCAGGTAAGGAAACTGAAGCTTTCTTT
CASSQDAGKETEAFF
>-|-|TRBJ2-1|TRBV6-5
TGTGCCAGCACTGCAGGGCCCGGCGGTGAGCAGTTCTTC
CASTAGPGGEQFF
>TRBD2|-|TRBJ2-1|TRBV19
TGTGCCAGTAGTCTGACTAGCGGGGCCCCCGAGTTCTTC
CASSLTSGAPEFF
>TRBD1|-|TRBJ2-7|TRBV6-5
TGTGCCAGCAGATCCGGGACAGGGTCCTACGAGCAGTACTTC
CASRSGTGSYEQYF
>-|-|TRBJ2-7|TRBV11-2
TGTGCCAGCAGCTCATCGGGGGTGAGCTCCTACGAGCAGTACTTC
CASSSSGVSSYEQYF
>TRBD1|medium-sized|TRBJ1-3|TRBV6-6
TGTGCCAGCAGTTACGATCAGGGGGCAGGAAACACCATATATTTT
CASSYDQGAGNTIYF
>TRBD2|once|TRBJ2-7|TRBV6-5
TGTGCCAGCAGGGCCGGGACTAGTCTCTCTAGCGAGCAGTACTTC
CASRAGTSLSSEQYF
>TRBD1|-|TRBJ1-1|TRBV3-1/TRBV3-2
TGTGCCAGCAGCCAAGGGACAGGGGGAAAAGGAACTGAAGCTTTCTTT
CASSQGTGGKGTEAFF
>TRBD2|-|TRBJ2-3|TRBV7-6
TGTGCCAGCAGCTTCAGCGGGGGGGCACAGACTACGCAGTATTTT
CASSFSGGAQTTQYF
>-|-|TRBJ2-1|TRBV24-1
TGTGCCACCAGTGATCCCCTGACAGGAGGTGAGCAGTTCTTC
CATSDPLTGGEQFF
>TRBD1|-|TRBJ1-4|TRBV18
TGTGCCAGCTCACCGGGATTCCGGGACAGGGGGGAAAAACTGTTTTTT
CASSPGFRDRGEKLFF
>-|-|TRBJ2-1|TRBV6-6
TGTGCCAGCAGTGACCATGGAGGGGAGCAGTTCTTC
CASSDHGGEQFF
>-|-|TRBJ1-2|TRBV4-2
TGTGCCAGCAGCCCCGACTCGGGGGTAGGCTATGGCTACACCTTC
CASSPDSGVGYGYTF
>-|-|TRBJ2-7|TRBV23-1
TGCGCCAGCAGTCACCCACTAGGACAGTACGAGCAGTACTTC
CASSHPLGQYEQYF
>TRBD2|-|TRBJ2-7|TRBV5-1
TGCGCCAGCAGCTTGGCGAGCGGGGGGGCCTCTAGCGAGCAGTACTTC
CASSLASGGASSEQYF
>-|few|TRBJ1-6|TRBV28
TGTGCCAGCAGTTTATTTTTGCGGGGGGCATCCTATAATTCACCCCTCCACTTT
CASSLFLRGASYNSPLHF
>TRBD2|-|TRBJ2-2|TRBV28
TGTGCCAGCAGTTCCCAACTAGCGGGACTGACCGGGGAGCTGTTTTTT
CASSSQLAGLTGELFF
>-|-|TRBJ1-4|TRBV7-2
TGTGCCACCGCCCAGACAACTAATGAAAAACTGTTTTTT
CATAQTTNEKLFF
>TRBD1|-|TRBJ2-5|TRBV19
TGTGCCAGTACGGACAGGGGGCATGGAGAGACCCAGTACTTC
CASTDRGHGETQYF
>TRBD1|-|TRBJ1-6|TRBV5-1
TGCGCCAGCAGCGGGACAGGGGGCAATTCACCCCTCCACTTT
CASSGTGGNSPLHF
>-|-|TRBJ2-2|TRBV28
TGTGCCAGCAGTTTATTTAGGGAGTCCGGGGAGCTGTTTTTT
CASSLFRESGELFF
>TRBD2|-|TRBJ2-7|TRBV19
TGTGCCAGTAGTTATGGGGCGGGAGGAACCTACGAGCAGTACTTC
CASSYGAGGTYEQYF
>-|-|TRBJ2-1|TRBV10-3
TGTGCCATCAGTGAGGGTCAGGGCTACAATGAGCAGTTCTTC
CAISEGQGYNEQFF
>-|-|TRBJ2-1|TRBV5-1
TGCGCCAGCTCTGGGGCACTTACATACAATGAGCAGTTCTTC
CASSGALTYNEQFF
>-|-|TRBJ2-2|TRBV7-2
TGTGCCAGCAGGTCTACAGGGGGGGCCGGGGAGCTGTTTTTT
CASRSTGGAGELFF
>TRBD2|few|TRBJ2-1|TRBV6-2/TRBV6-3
TGTGCCAGCAGTCCACTTCCCGGGACTACTTACAATGAGCAGTTCTTC
CASSPLPGTTYNEQFF
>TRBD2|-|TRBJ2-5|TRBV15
TGTGCCACCAGCATTCCAAGGACTAGCGGGAAACAAGAGACCCAGTACTTC
CATSIPRTSGKQETQYF
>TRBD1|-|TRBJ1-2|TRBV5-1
TGCGCCAGCAGCTTGGACGCTGGGGGGACAGGGGGCATGAATGGCTACACCTTC
CASSLDAGGTGGMNGYTF
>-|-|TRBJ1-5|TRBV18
TGTGCCAGCTCACCAACAGGGAATCAGCCCCAGCATTTT
CASSPTGNQPQHF
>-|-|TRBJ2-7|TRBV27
TGTGCCAGCAGTTTAAGGTGGCGGGACGAGCAGTACTTC
CASSLRWRDEQYF
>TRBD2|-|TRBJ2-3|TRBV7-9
TGTGCCAGCGGACAATCGGGCGGGGGGCAATCAGATACGCAGTATTTT
CASGQSGGGQSDTQYF
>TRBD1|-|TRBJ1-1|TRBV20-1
TGCAGTGCTAGTCAGGGGGCCACTGAAGCTTTCTTT
CSASQGATEAFF
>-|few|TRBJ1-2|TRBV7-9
TGTGCCAGCCACAGACAAACTAACTATGGCTACACCTTC
CASHRQTNYGYTF
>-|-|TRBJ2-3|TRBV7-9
TGTGCCAGCAGCTTAGTTGGGGGCGGCACAGATACGCAGTATTTT
CASSLVGGGTDTQYF
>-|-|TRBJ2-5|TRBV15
TGTGCCACCAGCAGACAGGGGTCCTCGACCCAGTACTTC
CATSRQGSSTQYF
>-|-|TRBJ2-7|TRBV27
TGTGCCAGCAGTCCCGACTTATACGAGCAGTACTTC
CASSPDLYEQYF
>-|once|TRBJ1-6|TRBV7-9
TGTGCCAGCAGCGAGACAGACCGCTCACCCCTCCACTTT
CASSETDRSPLHF
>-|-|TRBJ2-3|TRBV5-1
TGCGCCAGCAGCTGGAGCGGAGATACGCAGTATTTT
CASSWSGDTQYF
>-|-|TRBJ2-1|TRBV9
TGTGCCAGCCAGGAAGACCCCTCCTACAATGAGCAGTTCTTC
CASQEDPSYNEQFF
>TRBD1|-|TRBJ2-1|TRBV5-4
TGTGCCAGCAGCTTGCAGGGGGCGCCCGAGCAGTTCTTC
CASSLQGAPEQFF